This entry lists 11 T cell receptor beta chains sequenced from one sample in a study of blood T cell repertoires in COVID-19. The method was immunoSEQ multiplex PCR; TCRdb's version includes in-frame clones alone and lacks a portion of them. There are more than 150,000 clones in the sample; more than 85% occur only once, and more than 2% lies in the top ten. The sequencing sample was made of peripheral blood. These receptors were obtained from a woman in her 70s with acute or convalescent COVID-19.

The chain couples TRBV11-2 to TRBJ2-3; D is possibly TRBD2 (6 bases). The V end was cut by 1 base, the J end by 6 bases, with 14 bases between. The germline CDR1 and CDR2 sequences are SGHAT and FQNNGV. The CDR3 sequence is 15 residues long. The CDR3 here is CASSLGVVSGDTQYF. The DNA of the CDR3 is TGTGCCAGCAGCTTAGGGGTGGTGAGCGGGGATACGCAGTATTTT.

There are a few counts of this clone. The chain carries TRBV7-2 and TRBJ2-7; TRBD2 aligns across 8 bases. V lost 7 bases and J lost 4; bases outside the gene matches: 12. The CDR3 is 15 amino acids. Germline values: CDR1 SGHTA, CDR2 FQGNSA. CDR3: CASTLGASGLYEQYF. CDR3 sequence (DNA): TGTGCCAGCACCCTGGGGGCTAGCGGGCTGTACGAGCAGTACTTC.

V gene TRBV29-1 combines with J gene TRBJ1-3; D is possibly TRBD1 (5 bases). Germline V CDR1 and CDR2: SQVTM, ANQGSEA. V dropped 0 bases and J dropped 4 bases, with 16 bases sitting between them. The CDR3 loop spans 16 amino acids. CDR3 sequence (DNA): TGCAGCGTTGAAGATCGGGGGATTGAAATAGGAAACACCATATATTTT. It codes for CSVEDRGIEIGNTIYF.

V usage is TRBV19 and J usage is TRBJ1-2, with 11 bases that match TRBD1. The ends lost 8 bases at V and 6 bases at J; junction bases unmatched: 23. This CDR3 comprises 19 residues. Germline V CDR1 and CDR2: LNHDA, SQIVND (reference sequence). CDR3 sequence (DNA): TGTGCCAGTGGACAGGGGGCCGGGGGGATCCGAAAAATGGTTCATGGCTACACCTTC. Amino acid sequence: CASGQGAGGIRKMVHGYTF.

There are a few counts of this clone. The chain couples TRBV30 to TRBJ1-4, with D tentatively TRBD1 (5 bases). The germline V and J ends were trimmed by 3 bases and 9 bases, with 11 bases remaining between them. CDR3 length: 12 amino acids. Germline V gives CDR1 GTSNPN, CDR2 SVGIG (reference sequence). CDR3 in amino acids: CAWRWQGQKLFF. The CDR3 DNA is TGTGCCTGGAGGTGGCAGGGCCAAAAACTGTTTTTT.

This clone has just one count. The V and J genes are TRBV29-1 and TRBJ1-1; TRBD1 aligns across 7 bases. The CDR3 is 13 residues long. V lost 2 bases to trimming and J lost 5 bases; unmatched junction nucleotides: 5. Germline V gives CDR1 SQVTM, CDR2 ANQGSEA. CDR3 loop: CSVERGGWTEAFF. The CDR3 DNA follows: TGCAGCGTTGAAAGAGGGGGCTGGACTGAAGCTTTCTTT.

The rearrangement joins TRBV5-4 to TRBJ2-3, with TRBD2 identical over 11 bases. V shed 3 bases and J 6 bases; nucleotides not matched to a gene: 3. Germline V gives CDR1 SGHNT, CDR2 YYREEE (reference sequence). The CDR3 runs to 14 residues. Here the CDR3 DNA reads TGTGCCAGCAGCTCTAGCGGGGGGCACGATACGCAGTATTTT. Translated: CASSSSGGHDTQYF.

The CDR3, as DNA: TGTGCCAGCAGCTTAGGTCGAGGACAGGGGCAGTTCTTC. Translating it yields CASSLGRGQGQFF. V is TRBV11-2 and J is TRBJ2-1, with 8 bases fitting TRBD1. J lost 12 bases, V lost 1 base, and 5 bases had no gene match. The CDR3 is 13 amino acids. Germline assignment: CDR1 SGHAT and CDR2 FQNNGV.

In this sample, this clone turned up a few times. The J gene is TRBJ1-2, the V gene TRBV28; no clear D gene. Germline CDR1 is MDHEN and CDR2 is SYDVKM. With 4 bases removed from V and 4 bases from J, the gap between germline ends came to 7 bases. The CDR3 extends over 12 amino acids. Written as DNA, the CDR3 is TGTGCCAGCAGTTCCACACGCTATGGCTACACCTTC. Its protein product is CASSSTRYGYTF.

The chain links TRBV28 to TRBJ1-3; 7 bases line up with TRBD1. The ends lost 6 bases at V and 8 bases at J; junction bases unmatched: 10. The CDR3 extends over 14 amino acids. Germline V lookup: CDR1 MDHEN, CDR2 SYDVKM. The CDR3 nucleotides are TGTGCCAGCAGACCTAATCCCCAGGGGGACACCATATATTTT. Amino acid sequence: CASRPNPQGDTIYF.

This rearrangement joins TRBV18 to TRBJ1-2; 8 nucleotides align to TRBD1. Trimming took 4 bases from V and 6 from J; bases not matched to a gene: 4. This CDR3 has 13 amino acids. Germline CDR1 KGHSH, CDR2 LQKENI. Written as DNA, the CDR3 is TGTGCCAGCTCACTCGGACAGGGCCATGGCTACACCTTC. Translated, it gives CASSLGQGHGYTF. Based on the CDR3 plus reference TRBV18 and TRBJ1-2, the full variable domain is NAGVMQNPRHLVRRRGQEARLRCSPMKGHSHVYWYRQLPEEGLKFMVYLQKENIIDESGMPKERFSAEFPKEGPSILRIQQVVRGDSAAYFCASSLGQGHGYTFGSGTRLTVV.